This T cell receptor beta chain is drawn from a study of cytomegalovirus exposure and HLA in healthy donors. In the case of this clone: Its antigen is not known.

Clones were sequenced by immunoSEQ multiplex PCR, and TCRdb holds only the in-frame ones, with some missing. The data show tens of thousands of clones, over 95% seen once. Findings and caveats of the study: It was reportedly the case that the classifier diagnosed cytomegalovirus status with high specificity and sensitivity. In the 95 to 150 validation repertoires, a later analysis found that first-cohort TCR clusters tended to co-occur. Researchers counted around 150 TCR beta chains as cytomegalovirus-associated. In vitro testing confirmed a few CMV-associated chains as specific for CMV antigens.

J was trimmed by 5 bases and V by 3 bases; bases with no gene match: 0. The CDR3 runs 13 residues. Germline assignment: CDR1 LNHDA and CDR2 SQIVND (reference sequence). The chain couples TRBV19 to TRBJ2-2; TRBD2 matches at 7 bases. Input material: PBMCs. The sequence was collected from a man younger than 35 in good health and CMV-seronegative. In nucleotides, the CDR3 is TGTGCCAGTAGTATGGGGGGGACCGGGGAGCTGTTTTTT. Residues: CASSMGGTGELFF.